Detailed here is one TCR beta chain. This table comes from immunoSEQ multiplex PCR, and its TCRdb copy is limited to in-frame clones, with some not included. The sample lists over 60,000 clones; about 90% were seen once. The CDR3 has 11 residues. Germline CDR1 reads MGHDK; CDR2 reads SYGVNS. V dropped 6 bases and J dropped 4 bases, with 6 bases sitting between them. The sample originates from a study of control samples from healthy donors and cancer patients. Sample: PBMCs. The receptor comes from a woman aged 60 to 75 with head and neck cancer. The chain joins TRBV25-1 to TRBJ1-2; no clear D. CDR3 nucleotides: TGTGCCAGCAGGACGGTCTATGGCTACACCTTC. Translation: CASRTVYGYTF.